Shown below are 7 T cell receptor beta chains from a single sample sequenced in a study of blood T cell repertoires in COVID-19. Produced via immunoSEQ multiplex PCR; TCRdb's table is partial and in-frame only. The table lists roughly 380,000 clones, approximately 89% of them singletons. The source material was peripheral blood. The receptors here all came from a woman aged 40 to 50 with COVID-19, enrolled during active disease.

The chain couples TRBV6-2 or TRBV6-3 to TRBJ1-3; no clear D. V lost 2 bases to trimming and J lost 0 bases, with 11 bases between them. Germline loops: CDR1 MNHEY, CDR2 SVGEGT. This CDR3 is 16 amino acids long. The CDR3 coding sequence is TGTGCCAGCAGTTACCCCGGGATAATCTCTGGAAACACCATATATTTT. This encodes CASSYPGIISGNTIYF.

The chain combines TRBV19 with TRBJ2-1; 12 positions match TRBD2. Germline V CDR1 and CDR2: LNHDA, SQIVND (reference sequence). With 4 bases clipped from V and 1 base from J, the junction kept 8 bases outside the gene matches. The length of the CDR3 is 18 residues. The CDR3 nucleotides are TGTGCCAGTAGTAAGAGACTAGCGGGAGATTCGTCCTACAATGAGCAGTTCTTC. Protein product: CASSKRLAGDSSYNEQFF.

The CDR3 region has the DNA TGTGCCAGTAGGAGTGGCAATCAGCCCCAGCATTTT. It encodes CASRSGNQPQHF. The chain combines TRBV19 with TRBJ1-5, with no clear D. Germline CDR1 reads LNHDA; CDR2 reads SQIVND (reference sequence). With 6 bases removed from V and 2 bases from J, the gap between germline ends came to 5 bases. This CDR3 spans 12 amino acids.

The genes are TRBV9 and TRBJ2-3; D may be TRBD2 (6 bases). Germline V gives CDR1 SGDLS, CDR2 YYNGEE. The CDR3 has 15 residues. The V end was cut by 3 bases, the J end by 0 bases, with 11 bases between. The CDR3 nucleotides are TGTGCCAGCAGCGGTCCGGGGACTAGCACAGATACGCAGTATTTT. Its translation: CASSGPGTSTDTQYF. Drawing the rest from reference TRBV9 and TRBJ2-3, the complete variable domain is DSGVTQTPKHLITATGQRVTLRCSPRSGDLSVYWYQQSLDQGLQFLIQYYNGEERAKGNILERFSAQQFPDLHSELNLSSLELGDSALYFCASSGPGTSTDTQYFGPGTRLTVL.

The gene calls are TRBV7-2 and TRBJ1-2, with 7 bases aligning to TRBD1. Germline trimming cut 0 bases from V and 8 bases from J; bases unmatched to any gene: 9. CDR3 length: 15 residues. Germline CDR1 is SGHTA and CDR2 is FQGNSA. The CDR3 loop reads CASSLAGQLEGGYTF. For the CDR3, the DNA is TGTGCCAGCAGCTTAGCGGGACAGCTGGAAGGGGGCTACACCTTC.

The chain links TRBV15 to TRBJ1-5, with 10 bases identical to TRBD1. The CDR3 sequence is 15 residues long. Trimming at V came to 4 bases and at J to 3 bases, leaving 3 bases not matched to a gene. The germline V gene has CDR1 LNHNV and CDR2 YYDKDF (reference sequence). CDR3 coding DNA: TGTGCCACCAGCACCGGACAGGGGGACAATCAGCCCCAGCATTTT. It codes for CATSTGQGDNQPQHF.

V and J are TRBV12-3 or TRBV12-4 and TRBJ1-1; D gene uncertain. This CDR3 has 13 amino acids. The V and J ends lost 1 base and 5 bases respectively, with 8 bases between them. CDR3 in amino acids: CASSLGRGTEAFF. In DNA form, the CDR3 reads TGTGCCAGCAGTTTAGGACGAGGGACTGAAGCTTTCTTT.